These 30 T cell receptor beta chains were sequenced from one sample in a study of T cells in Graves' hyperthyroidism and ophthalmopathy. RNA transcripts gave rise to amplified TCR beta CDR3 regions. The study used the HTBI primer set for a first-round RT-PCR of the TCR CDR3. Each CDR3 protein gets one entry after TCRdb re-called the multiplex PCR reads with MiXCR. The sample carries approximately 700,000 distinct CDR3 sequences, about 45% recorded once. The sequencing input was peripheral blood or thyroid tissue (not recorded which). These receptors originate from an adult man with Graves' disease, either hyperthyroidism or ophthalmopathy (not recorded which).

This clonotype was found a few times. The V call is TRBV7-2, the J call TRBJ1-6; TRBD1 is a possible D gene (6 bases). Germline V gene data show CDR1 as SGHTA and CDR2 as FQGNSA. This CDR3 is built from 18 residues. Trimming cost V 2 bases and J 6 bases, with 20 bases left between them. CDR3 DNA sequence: TGTGCCAGCAGCTTAACGCAGACAGGAGCTAGCCCTAATTCACCCCTCCACTTT. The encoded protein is CASSLTQTGASPNSPLHF.

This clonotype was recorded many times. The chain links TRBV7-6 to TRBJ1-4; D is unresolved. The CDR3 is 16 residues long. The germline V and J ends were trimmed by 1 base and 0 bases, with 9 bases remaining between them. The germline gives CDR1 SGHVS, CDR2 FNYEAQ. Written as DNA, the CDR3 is TGTGCCAGCAGCTTAGGAGAGGATGCAACTAATGAAAAACTGTTTTTT. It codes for CASSLGEDATNEKLFF.

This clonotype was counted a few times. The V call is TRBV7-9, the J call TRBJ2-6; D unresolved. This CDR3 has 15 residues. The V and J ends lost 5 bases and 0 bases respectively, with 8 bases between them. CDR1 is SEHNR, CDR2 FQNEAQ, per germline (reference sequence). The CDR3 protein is CASSQWVSGANVLTF. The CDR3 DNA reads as TGTGCCAGCAGCCAATGGGTCTCTGGGGCCAACGTCCTGACTTTC.

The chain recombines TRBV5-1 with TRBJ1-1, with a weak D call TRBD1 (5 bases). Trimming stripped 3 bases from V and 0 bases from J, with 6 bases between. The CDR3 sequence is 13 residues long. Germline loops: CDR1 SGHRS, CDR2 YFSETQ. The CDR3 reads CASSWGVNTEAFF. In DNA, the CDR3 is TGCGCCAGCAGCTGGGGGGTGAACACTGAAGCTTTCTTT.

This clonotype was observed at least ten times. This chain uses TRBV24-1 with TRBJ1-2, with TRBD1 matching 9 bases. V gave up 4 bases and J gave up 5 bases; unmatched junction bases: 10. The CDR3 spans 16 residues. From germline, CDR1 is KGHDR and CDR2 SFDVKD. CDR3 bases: TGTGCCACCAGTGACCCCGACACAGGGGGCGAATATGGCTACACCTTC. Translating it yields CATSDPDTGGEYGYTF.

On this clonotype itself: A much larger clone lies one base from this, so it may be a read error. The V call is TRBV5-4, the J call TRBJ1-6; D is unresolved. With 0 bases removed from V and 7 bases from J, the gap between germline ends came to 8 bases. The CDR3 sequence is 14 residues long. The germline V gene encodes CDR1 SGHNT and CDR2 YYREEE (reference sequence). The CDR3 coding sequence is TGTGCCAGCAGCTTGGGAGAGGTAAATTCACCCCTCCACTTT. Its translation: CASSLGEVNSPLHF.

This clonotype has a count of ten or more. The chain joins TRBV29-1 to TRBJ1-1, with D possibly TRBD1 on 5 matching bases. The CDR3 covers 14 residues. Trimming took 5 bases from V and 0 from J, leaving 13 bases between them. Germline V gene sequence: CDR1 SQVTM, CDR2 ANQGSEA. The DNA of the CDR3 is TGCAGCGTTTGGAGGGGAAACATGAACACTGAAGCTTTCTTT. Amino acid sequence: CSVWRGNMNTEAFF.

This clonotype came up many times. In DNA form, the CDR3 reads TGTGCCAGCAGTGAACCTCGGGACCGCGTCCAAGAGACCCAGTACTTC. Translating it yields CASSEPRDRVQETQYF. The chain links TRBV2 to TRBJ2-5; either TRBD1 or TRBD2 may supply D (5 bases each). Germline CDR1 SNHLY, CDR2 FYNNEI. The CDR3 consists of 16 residues. V lost 2 bases and J 1 base, leaving 14 bases between the germline ends.

The CDR3 sequence is CATSEPSGPSTGELFF. In nucleotides, the CDR3 is TGTGCCACCAGTGAGCCTTCGGGACCGAGCACCGGGGAGCTGTTTTTT. The chain links TRBV24-1 to TRBJ2-2; either TRBD1 or TRBD2 may supply D (5 bases each). This CDR3 is built from 16 residues. Germline V gene sequence: CDR1 KGHDR, CDR2 SFDVKD. The ends were cut back, 4 bases at V and 4 bases at J, with 15 bases in the middle.

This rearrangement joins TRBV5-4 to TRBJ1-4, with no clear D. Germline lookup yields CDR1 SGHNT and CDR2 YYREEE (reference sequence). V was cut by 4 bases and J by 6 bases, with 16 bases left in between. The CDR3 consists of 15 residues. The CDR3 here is CASSLGPEPHEKLFF. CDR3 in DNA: TGTGCCAGCAGCCTAGGACCGGAACCACATGAAAAACTGTTTTTT.

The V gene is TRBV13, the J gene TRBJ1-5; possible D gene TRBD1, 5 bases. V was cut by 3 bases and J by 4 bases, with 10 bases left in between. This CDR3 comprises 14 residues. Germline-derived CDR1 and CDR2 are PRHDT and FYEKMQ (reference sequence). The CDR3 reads CASSLSGINQPQHF. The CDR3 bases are TGTGCCAGCAGCTTGTCAGGGATTAATCAGCCCCAGCATTTT.

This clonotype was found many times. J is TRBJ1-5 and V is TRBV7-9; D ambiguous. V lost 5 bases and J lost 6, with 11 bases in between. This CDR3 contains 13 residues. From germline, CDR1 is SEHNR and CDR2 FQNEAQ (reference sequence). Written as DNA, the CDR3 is TGTGCCAGCAGCCCGAAATCGGGTCAGCCCCAGCATTTT. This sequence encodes CASSPKSGQPQHF.

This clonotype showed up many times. The CDR3 protein is CASSLSGRDTQYF. In nucleotides, the CDR3 is TGTGCCAGCAGCTTAAGCGGCCGGGATACCCAGTACTTC. V and J are TRBV7-3 and TRBJ2-5, with a tentative D call TRBD2 (5 bases). The CDR3 covers 13 residues. CDR1 is SGHTA and CDR2 is FQGTGA in the germline V gene. V lost 1 base and J 8 bases, leaving 11 bases between the germline ends.

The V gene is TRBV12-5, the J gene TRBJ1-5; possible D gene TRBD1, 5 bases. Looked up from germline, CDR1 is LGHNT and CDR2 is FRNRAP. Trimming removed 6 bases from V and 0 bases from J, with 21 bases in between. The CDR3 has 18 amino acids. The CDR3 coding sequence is TGTGCTAGTGGAGTTCAGGGTAGGGGACTCTTTAGCAATCAGCCCCAGCATTTT. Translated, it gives CASGVQGRGLFSNQPQHF. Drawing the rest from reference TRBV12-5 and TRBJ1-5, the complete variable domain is DARVTQTPRHKVTEMGQEVTMRCQPILGHNTVFWYRQTMMQGLELLAYFRNRAPLDDSGMPKDRFSAEMPDATLATLKIQPSEPRDSAVYFCASGVQGRGLFSNQPQHFGDGTRLSIL.

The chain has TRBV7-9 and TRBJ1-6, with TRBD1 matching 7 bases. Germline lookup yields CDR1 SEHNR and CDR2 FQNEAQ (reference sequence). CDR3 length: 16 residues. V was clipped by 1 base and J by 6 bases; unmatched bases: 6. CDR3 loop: CASSLGKGAGNSPLHF. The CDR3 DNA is TGTGCCAGCAGCTTAGGGAAGGGGGCTGGTAATTCACCCCTCCACTTT.

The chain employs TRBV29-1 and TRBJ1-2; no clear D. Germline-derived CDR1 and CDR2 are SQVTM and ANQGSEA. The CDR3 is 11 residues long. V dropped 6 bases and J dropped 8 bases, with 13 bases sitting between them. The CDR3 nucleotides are TGCAGCGTCCGACTAGAAGTCGGCTACACCTTC. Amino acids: CSVRLEVGYTF.

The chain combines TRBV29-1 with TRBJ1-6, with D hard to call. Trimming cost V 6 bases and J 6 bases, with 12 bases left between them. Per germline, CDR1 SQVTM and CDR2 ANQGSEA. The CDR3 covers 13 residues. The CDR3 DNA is TGCAGCGTGAGGACTGGGTCTAATTCACCCCTCCACTTT. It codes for CSVRTGSNSPLHF.

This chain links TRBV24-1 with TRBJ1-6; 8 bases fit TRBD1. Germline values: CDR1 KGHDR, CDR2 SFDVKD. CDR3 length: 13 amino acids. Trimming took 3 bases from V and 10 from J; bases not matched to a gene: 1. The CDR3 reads CATSDGTGSPLHF. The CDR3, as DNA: TGTGCCACCAGTGATGGGACAGGATCACCCCTCCACTTT.

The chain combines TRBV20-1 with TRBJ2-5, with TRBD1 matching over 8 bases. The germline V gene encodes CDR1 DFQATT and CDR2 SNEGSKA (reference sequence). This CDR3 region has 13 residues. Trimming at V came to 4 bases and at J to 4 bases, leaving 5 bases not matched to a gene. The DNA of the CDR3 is TGCAGTGCTACCGGGACAGGCCTAGAGACCCAGTACTTC. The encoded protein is CSATGTGLETQYF.

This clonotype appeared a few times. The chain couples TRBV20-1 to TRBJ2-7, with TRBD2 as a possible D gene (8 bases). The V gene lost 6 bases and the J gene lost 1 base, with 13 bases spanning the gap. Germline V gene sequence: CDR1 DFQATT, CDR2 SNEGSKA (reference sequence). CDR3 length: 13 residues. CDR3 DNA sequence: TGCAGTGCAGGGGGCGGGAGGTCCTACGAGCAGTACTTC. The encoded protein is CSAGGGRSYEQYF.

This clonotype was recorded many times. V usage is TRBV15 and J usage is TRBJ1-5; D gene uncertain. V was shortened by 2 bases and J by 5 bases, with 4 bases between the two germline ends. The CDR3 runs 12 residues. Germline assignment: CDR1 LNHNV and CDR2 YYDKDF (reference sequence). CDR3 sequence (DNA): TGTGCCACCAGCAGACAAGATCAGCCCCAGCATTTT. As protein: CATSRQDQPQHF.

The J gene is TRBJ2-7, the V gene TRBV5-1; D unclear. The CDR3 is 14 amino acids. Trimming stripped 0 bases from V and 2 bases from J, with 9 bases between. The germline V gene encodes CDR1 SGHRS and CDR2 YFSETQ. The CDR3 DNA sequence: TGCGCCAGCAGCTTGGCGGGCCCTCCCTACGAGCAGTACTTC. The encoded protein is CASSLAGPPYEQYF. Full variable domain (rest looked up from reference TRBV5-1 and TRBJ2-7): KAGVTQTPRYLIKTRGQQVTLSCSPISGHRSVSWYQQTPGQGLQFLFEYFSETQRNKGNFPGRFSGRQFSNSRSEMNVSTLELGDSALYLCASSLAGPPYEQYFGPGTRLTVT.

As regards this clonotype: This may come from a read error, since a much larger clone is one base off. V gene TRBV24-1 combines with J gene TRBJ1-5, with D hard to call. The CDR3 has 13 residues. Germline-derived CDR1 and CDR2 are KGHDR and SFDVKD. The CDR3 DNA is TGTGCCACCGGTGATTCCGGAGATCAGCCCCAGCATTTT. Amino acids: CATGDSGDQPQHF.

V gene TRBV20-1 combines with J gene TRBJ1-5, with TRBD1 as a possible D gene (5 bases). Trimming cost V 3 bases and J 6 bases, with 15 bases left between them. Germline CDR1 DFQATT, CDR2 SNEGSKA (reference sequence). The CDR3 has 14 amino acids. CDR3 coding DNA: TGCAGTGCTAGGCTAGGGGAGGTGAGTCAGCCCCAGCATTTT. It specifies CSARLGEVSQPQHF.

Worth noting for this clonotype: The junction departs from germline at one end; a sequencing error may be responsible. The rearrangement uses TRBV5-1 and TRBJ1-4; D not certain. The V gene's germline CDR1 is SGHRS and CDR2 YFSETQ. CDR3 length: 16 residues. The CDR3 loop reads CASSLGGETALEKLLF. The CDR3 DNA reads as TGCGCCAGCAGCTTGGGAGGCGAGACCGCACTTGAAAAACTGCTTTTT.

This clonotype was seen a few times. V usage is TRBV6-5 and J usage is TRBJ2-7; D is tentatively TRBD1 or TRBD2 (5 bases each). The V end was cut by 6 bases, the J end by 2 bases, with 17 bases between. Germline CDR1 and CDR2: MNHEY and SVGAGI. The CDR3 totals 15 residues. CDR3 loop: CASSSMSEGTYEQYF. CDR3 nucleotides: TGTGCCAGCAGCAGCATGAGCGAGGGGACCTACGAGCAGTACTTC.

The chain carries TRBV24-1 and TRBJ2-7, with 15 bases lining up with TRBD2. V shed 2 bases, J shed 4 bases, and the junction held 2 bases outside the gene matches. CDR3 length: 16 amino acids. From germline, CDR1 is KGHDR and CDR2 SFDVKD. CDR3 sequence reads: CATSDSGLAGGYEQYF. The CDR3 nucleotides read TGTGCCACCAGTGATTCCGGACTAGCGGGAGGGTACGAGCAGTACTTC.

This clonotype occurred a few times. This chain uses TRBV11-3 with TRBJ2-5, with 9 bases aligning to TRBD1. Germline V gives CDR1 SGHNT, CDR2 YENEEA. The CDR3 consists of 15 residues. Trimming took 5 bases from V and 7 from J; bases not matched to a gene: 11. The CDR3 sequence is CASSQDTGGYGTQYF. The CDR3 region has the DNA TGTGCCAGCAGCCAAGATACAGGGGGCTACGGGACCCAGTACTTC.

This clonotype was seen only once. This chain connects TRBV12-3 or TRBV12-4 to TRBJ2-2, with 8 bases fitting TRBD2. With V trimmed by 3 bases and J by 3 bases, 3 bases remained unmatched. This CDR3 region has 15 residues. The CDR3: CASSLAGGHTGELFF. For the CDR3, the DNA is TGTGCCAGCAGTTTGGCGGGGGGCCACACCGGGGAGCTGTTTTTT.

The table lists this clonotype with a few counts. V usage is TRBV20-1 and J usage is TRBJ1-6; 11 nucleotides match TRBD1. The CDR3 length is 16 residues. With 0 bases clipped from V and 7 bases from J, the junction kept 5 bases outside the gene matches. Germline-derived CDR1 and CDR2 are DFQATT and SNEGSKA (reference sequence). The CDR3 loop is CSAREAWDRGNSPLHF. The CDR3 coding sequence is TGCAGTGCTAGAGAGGCCTGGGACAGGGGGAATTCACCCCTCCACTTT.